These 22 T cell receptor beta chains originate from one sample sequenced in a study of cytomegalovirus exposure and HLA in healthy donors. PCR primers comprised 60 Vbeta and 13 Jbeta primers. Generated by immunoSEQ multiplex PCR, the TCRdb table keeps only in-frame clones and is missing some. The data contain some 130,000 clones, 60% to 80% of them singletons. Sequencing was carried out using PBMCs. The receptors shown here come from a female donor in good health and CMV-seronegative.

The chain carries TRBV28 and TRBJ1-1; D not certain. Germline V gene sequence: CDR1 MDHEN, CDR2 SYDVKM. The CDR3 extends over 15 amino acids. Trimming removed 6 bases from V and 3 bases from J, with 17 bases in between. The DNA for the CDR3 is TGTGCCAGCAGCCCCGGACTTCCCGGCGACACTGAAGCTTTCTTT. It is translated as CASSPGLPGDTEAFF.

The genes are TRBV9 and TRBJ1-4; 7 positions agree with TRBD1. V was pared by 0 bases and J by 5 bases, with 4 bases of the junction left unmatched. The CDR3 sequence is 15 residues long. The germline V gene encodes CDR1 SGDLS and CDR2 YYNGEE. This chain's CDR3 is CASSVGDRANEKLFF. In nucleotides, the CDR3 is TGTGCCAGCAGCGTAGGCGACAGGGCAAATGAAAAACTGTTTTTT.

This clone was detected only once. V and J are TRBV4-1 and TRBJ2-2, with 10 bases aligning to TRBD2. V lost 8 bases to trimming and J lost 8 bases; unmatched junction nucleotides: 14. Germline loops: CDR1 MGHRA, CDR2 YSYEKL. CDR3 size: 16 residues. In DNA, the CDR3 is TGCGCCAGCGCAGGGGTACTAGCGGGAATGGTAGGGGAGCTGTTTTTT. It yields the protein CASAGVLAGMVGELFF.

The J gene is TRBJ2-1, the V gene TRBV11-2, with D perhaps TRBD1 (6 bases). The V gene's germline CDR1 is SGHAT and CDR2 FQNNGV. V lost 4 bases and J 7 bases, leaving 17 bases between the germline ends. This CDR3 spans 15 amino acids. CDR3 sequence reads: CASSYSAGTRNEQFF. CDR3 nucleotides: TGTGCCAGCAGCTACTCCGCCGGGACACGAAATGAGCAGTTCTTC.

This clone was seen once. The V and J genes are TRBV18 and TRBJ2-7; 9 bases align to TRBD1. Germline trimming cut 0 bases from V and 4 bases from J; bases unmatched to any gene: 7. This CDR3 comprises 16 residues. The germline CDR1 and CDR2 sequences are KGHSH and LQKENI. The CDR3 DNA reads TGTGCCAGCTCACCACCGGGGACAGGGAAGAGGTACGAGCAGTACTTC. Protein product: CASSPPGTGKRYEQYF.

CDR3 loop: CASSPPWGAVNTDTQYF. In DNA form, the CDR3 reads TGTGCCAGCAGTCCTCCCTGGGGAGCCGTGAACACAGATACGCAGTATTTT. The V gene is TRBV28, the J gene TRBJ2-3, with a tentative D call TRBD2 (5 bases). Trimming stripped 5 bases from V and 2 bases from J, with 20 bases between. Germline CDR1 and CDR2: MDHEN and SYDVKM. CDR3 length: 17 amino acids.

This clone was counted once. This sequence joins TRBV5-6 and TRBJ1-1; D remains ambiguous. CDR1 is SGHDT and CDR2 is YYEEEE in the germline V gene. The length of the CDR3 is 15 residues. Trimming shortened V by 0 bases and J by 5 bases, and 14 bases separated the two germline ends. CDR3 bases: TGTGCCAGCAGCTTGGGGATCGGGTTAGAGACTGAAGCTTTCTTT. Protein product: CASSLGIGLETEAFF.

The chain employs TRBV9 and TRBJ2-1, with TRBD2 matching over 7 bases. With 4 bases clipped from V and 7 bases from J, the junction kept 11 bases outside the gene matches. Germline V gives CDR1 SGDLS, CDR2 YYNGEE. This CDR3 region has 15 residues. This CDR3 reads CASSPWTRGSNEQFF. In DNA, the CDR3 is TGTGCCAGCAGCCCCTGGACTAGAGGAAGTAATGAGCAGTTCTTC. Full variable domain (outside the CDR3, taken from reference TRBV9 and TRBJ2-1): DSGVTQTPKHLITATGQRVTLRCSPRSGDLSVYWYQQSLDQGLQFLIQYYNGEERAKGNILERFSAQQFPDLHSELNLSSLELGDSALYFCASSPWTRGSNEQFFGPGTRLTVL.

This chain joins TRBV9 and TRBJ2-7; D possibly corresponds to TRBD2 (5 bases). Germline CDR1 reads SGDLS; CDR2 reads YYNGEE. Deletions cut 2 bases from V and 4 bases from J, with 16 bases between. The length of the CDR3 is 15 residues. In DNA form, the CDR3 reads TGTGCCAGCAGCGTCATCCCTGGACCGGGATACGAGCAGTACTTC. This sequence encodes CASSVIPGPGYEQYF. The whole variable domain, remainder taken from reference TRBV9 and TRBJ2-7, is DSGVTQTPKHLITATGQRVTLRCSPRSGDLSVYWYQQSLDQGLQFLIQYYNGEERAKGNILERFSAQQFPDLHSELNLSSLELGDSALYFCASSVIPGPGYEQYFGPGTRLTVT.

The chain employs TRBV6-4 and TRBJ2-7, with 7 bases aligning to TRBD2. CDR1 and CDR2 (germline): MRHNA, SNTAGT. V lost 9 bases, J lost 9 bases, and 8 bases stayed unmatched. This CDR3 is built from 11 residues. The CDR3 coding sequence is TGTGCCAGGGGACCGTGGGGGGGGCAGTACTTC. It yields the protein CARGPWGGQYF.

The chain has TRBV12-5 and TRBJ2-5; 8 positions match TRBD2. Unmatched junction bases numbered 8, after V lost 6 bases and J lost 5 bases. Germline values: CDR1 LGHNT, CDR2 FRNRAP. This CDR3 comprises 14 residues. The CDR3 DNA follows: TGTGCTAGTGGACGCAGCGGGGGTCCTGAGACCCAGTACTTC. Translated, it gives CASGRSGGPETQYF.

This rearrangement joins TRBV6-1 to TRBJ1-3, with no clear D. V lost 1 base, J lost 1 base, and 11 bases lay in between. CDR3 size: 16 residues. The V gene's germline CDR1 is MNHNS and CDR2 SASEGT. The CDR3 DNA reads as TGTGCCAGCAGTGAAGGTTACGGAGGTTCTGGAAACACCATATATTTT. Translating it yields CASSEGYGGSGNTIYF.

The chain recombines TRBV7-9 with TRBJ2-6; the match to TRBD1 covers 10 bases. The germline V gene has CDR1 SEHNR and CDR2 FQNEAQ (reference sequence). J gave up 0 bases and V 5 bases, and 7 bases lay outside the gene matches. The CDR3 has 18 residues. The CDR3 DNA follows: TGTGCCAGCAGCACCCCGGGACAGGGGTTCTCTGGGGCCAACGTCCTGACTTTC. Translation: CASSTPGQGFSGANVLTF.

This clone appeared once. The chain couples TRBV4-3 to TRBJ2-7, with D hard to call. Trimming took 0 bases from V and 6 from J, leaving 9 bases between them. The CDR3 runs 13 residues. Germline lookup yields CDR1 LGHNA and CDR2 YSLEER. The CDR3 protein is CASSQEPGGEQYF. The CDR3 DNA reads TGCGCCAGCAGCCAAGAACCCGGCGGCGAGCAGTACTTC.

The chain carries TRBV29-1 and TRBJ2-7, with D possibly matching TRBD1 (5 bases). The V end lost 4 bases, the J end lost 4 bases, and 11 bases lay between the germline ends. This CDR3 has 12 amino acids. CDR1 and CDR2 from the germline V gene are SQVTM and ANQGSEA. In DNA, the CDR3 is TGCAGCGTTGCCAGGGCGTCATACGAGCAGTACTTC. Amino acids: CSVARASYEQYF.

This clone was counted a few times. The chain has TRBV27 and TRBJ2-7; perhaps TRBD1 as D (5 bases). V was pared by 4 bases and J by 3 bases, with 10 bases between. The CDR3 extends over 13 amino acids. Per germline, CDR1 MNHEY and CDR2 SMNVEV (reference sequence). CDR3 DNA: TGTGCCAGCAGTTGTCAGGGATGCTACGAGCAGTACTTC. Translation gives CASSCQGCYEQYF.

The chain combines TRBV5-4 with TRBJ2-1, with 8 nucleotides matching TRBD2. V lost 3 bases, J lost 0 bases, and 8 bases stayed unmatched. Germline-derived CDR1 and CDR2 are SGHNT and YYREEE (reference sequence). The CDR3 length is 17 residues. CDR3 bases: TGTGCCAGCAGCTCCGATCCTAGCGGGTCCTCCTACAATGAGCAGTTCTTC. The encoded protein is CASSSDPSGSSYNEQFF.

The CDR3 sequence is CASRTGLNQPQHF. The DNA of the CDR3 is TGTGCCAGCAGGACAGGGCTTAATCAGCCCCAGCATTTT. V gene TRBV2 combines with J gene TRBJ1-5; 7 bases line up with TRBD1. CDR1 is SNHLY, CDR2 FYNNEI, per germline. This CDR3 region has 13 residues. J lost 4 bases, V lost 6 bases, and 3 bases had no gene match.

V is TRBV4-3 and J is TRBJ1-2; 8 nucleotides agree with TRBD1. CDR3 length: 18 residues. Germline loops: CDR1 LGHNA, CDR2 YSLEER. Germline trimming cut 0 bases from V and 5 bases from J; bases unmatched to any gene: 14. CDR3 DNA: TGCGCCAGCAGCCAAGATCCCCCCCGGACAGGGTGGAATTATGGCTACACCTTC. Protein: CASSQDPPRTGWNYGYTF.

The chain recombines TRBV29-1 with TRBJ1-1, with D possibly TRBD1 on 5 matching bases. Trimming removed 7 bases from V and 1 base from J, with 10 bases in between. The CDR3 has 12 amino acids. CDR1 is SQVTM and CDR2 is ANQGSEA in the germline V gene. The CDR3 DNA is TGCAGCGGACACAGGCAGAACACTGAAGCTTTCTTT. It specifies CSGHRQNTEAFF. Full variable domain (missing parts from reference TRBV29-1 and TRBJ1-1): SAVISQKPSRDICQRGTSLTIQCQVDSQVTMMFWYRQQPGQSLTLIATANQGSEATYESGFVIDKFPISRPNLTFSTLTVSNMSPEDSSIYLCSGHRQNTEAFFGQGTRLTVV.

This clone occurred once. J is TRBJ1-4 and V is TRBV30; D is unresolved. CDR1 is GTSNPN and CDR2 is SVGIG in the germline V gene (reference sequence). The CDR3 runs 12 residues. V lost 4 bases and J 6 bases, leaving 9 bases between the germline ends. The CDR3 bases are TGTGCCTGGATGAGGGATGATGAAAAACTGTTTTTT. This translates into CAWMRDDEKLFF.

The V gene is TRBV6-1, the J gene TRBJ2-3, with D perhaps TRBD1 (5 bases). The CDR3 spans 15 residues. In germline, CDR1 is MNHNS, CDR2 SASEGT. V was pared by 4 bases and J by 0 bases, with 11 bases between. The CDR3 loop reads CASSGHGASTDTQYF. The CDR3 DNA follows: TGTGCCAGCAGTGGGCATGGGGCAAGCACAGATACGCAGTATTTT.